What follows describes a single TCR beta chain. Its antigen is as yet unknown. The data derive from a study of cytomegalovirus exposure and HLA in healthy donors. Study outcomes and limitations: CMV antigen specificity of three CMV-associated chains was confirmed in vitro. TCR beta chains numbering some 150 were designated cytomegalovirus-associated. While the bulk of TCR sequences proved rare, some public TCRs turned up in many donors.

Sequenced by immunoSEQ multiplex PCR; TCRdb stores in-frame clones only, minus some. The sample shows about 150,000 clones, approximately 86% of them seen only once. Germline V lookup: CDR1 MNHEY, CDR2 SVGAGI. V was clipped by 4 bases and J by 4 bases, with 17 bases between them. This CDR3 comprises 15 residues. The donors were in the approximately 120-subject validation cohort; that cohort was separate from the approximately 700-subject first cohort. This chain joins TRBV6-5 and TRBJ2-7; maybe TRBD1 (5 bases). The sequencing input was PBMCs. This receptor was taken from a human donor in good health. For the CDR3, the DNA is TGTGCCAGCAGTTGGACGGCCAGCAAGGGGTACGAGCAGTACTTC. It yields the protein CASSWTASKGYEQYF.